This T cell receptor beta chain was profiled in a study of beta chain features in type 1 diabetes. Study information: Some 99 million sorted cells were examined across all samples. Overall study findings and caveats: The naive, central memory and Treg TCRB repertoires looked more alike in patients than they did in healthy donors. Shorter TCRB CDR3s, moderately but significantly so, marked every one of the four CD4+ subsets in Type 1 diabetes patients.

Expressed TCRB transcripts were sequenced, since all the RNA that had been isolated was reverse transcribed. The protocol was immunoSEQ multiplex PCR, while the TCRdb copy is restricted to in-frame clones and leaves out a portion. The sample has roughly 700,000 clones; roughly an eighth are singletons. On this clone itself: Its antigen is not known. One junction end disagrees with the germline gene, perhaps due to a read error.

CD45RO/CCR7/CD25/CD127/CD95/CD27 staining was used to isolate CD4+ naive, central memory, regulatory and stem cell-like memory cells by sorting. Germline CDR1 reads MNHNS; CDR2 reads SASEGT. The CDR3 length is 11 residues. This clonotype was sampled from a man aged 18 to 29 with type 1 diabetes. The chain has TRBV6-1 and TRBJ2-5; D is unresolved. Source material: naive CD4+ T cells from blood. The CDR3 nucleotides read TGTACCAGCAGCTCTGTGGAGACCCAGTACTTC. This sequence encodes CTSSSVETQYF.